These 20 T cell receptor beta chains were sequenced from one sample in a study of early T cells in non-severe SARS-CoV-2 infection. From the 5' RACE reads, TCRdb called clonotypes with MiXCR, one entry per CDR3 protein. This table holds around 60,000 distinct CDR3 sequences, 9.5% to 15% found once. The sample taken for sequencing was whole blood. The receptor source for this set is an adult who was a healthcare worker with PCR-confirmed SARS-CoV-2 infection or an uninfected control (not recorded which).

This rearrangement joins TRBV12-3 or TRBV12-4 to TRBJ1-1; 10 nucleotides align to TRBD1. J lost 1 base, V lost 5 bases, and 7 bases had no gene match. The CDR3 is 16 amino acids. The CDR3: CASSPGQGDSNTEAFF. CDR3 in DNA: TGTGCCAGCAGTCCCGGACAGGGGGATTCGAACACTGAAGCTTTCTTT.

This clonotype was observed a handful of times. V is TRBV12-3 or TRBV12-4 and J is TRBJ2-1; maybe TRBD2 (6 bases). Trimming took 4 bases from V and 5 from J, leaving 15 bases between them. The CDR3 is made up of 15 amino acids. CDR3 loop: CASSWGRLGDNEQFF. CDR3 nucleotide sequence: TGTGCCAGCAGTTGGGGGAGGCTAGGCGACAATGAGCAGTTCTTC.

This chain connects TRBV11-2 to TRBJ1-2, with TRBD1 as a possible D gene (5 bases). With 3 bases removed from V and 6 bases from J, the gap between germline ends came to 11 bases. The CDR3 spans 13 residues. CDR1 and CDR2 (germline): SGHAT, FQNNGV. In nucleotides, the CDR3 is TGTGCCAGCAGCTTGGGGGTAACGGATGGCTACACCTTC. It encodes CASSLGVTDGYTF.

This clonotype was counted many times. J is TRBJ2-5 and V is TRBV27; TRBD2 aligns across 10 bases. The CDR3 totals 16 residues. V lost 3 bases and J lost 4; bases outside the gene matches: 8. Looked up from germline, CDR1 is MNHEY and CDR2 is SMNVEV (reference sequence). The CDR3 loop reads CASSLSSGGALETQYF. The CDR3 nucleotides read TGTGCCAGCAGTTTGAGCAGCGGGGGGGCCCTAGAGACCCAGTACTTC.

The table lists this clonotype with a few counts. The chain has TRBV6-5 and TRBJ2-1, with D perhaps TRBD1 or TRBD2 (5 bases each). The germline CDR1 and CDR2 sequences are MNHEY and SVGAGI. Trimming left V 5 bases short and J 9 bases short, with 11 bases between. CDR3 length equals 12 residues. The CDR3 DNA is TGTGCCAGCAGTGACGGGACGTTTGAGCAGTTCTTC. This sequence encodes CASSDGTFEQFF.

The chain carries TRBV5-5 and TRBJ1-2; tentatively, D is TRBD1 (6 bases). CDR1 SGHKS and CDR2 YYEKEE come from the germline V gene (reference sequence). The V end lost 4 bases, the J end lost 8 bases, and 12 bases lay between the germline ends. The CDR3 contains 12 residues. The chain's CDR3 is CASSGDRLGYTF. CDR3 bases: TGTGCCAGCAGCGGAGACAGGCTAGGCTACACCTTC.

This clonotype was counted only a few times. This chain uses TRBV29-1 with TRBJ2-2, with 7 bases identical to TRBD1. With 1 base clipped from V and 3 bases from J, the junction kept 5 bases outside the gene matches. The CDR3 spans 15 residues. Per germline, CDR1 SQVTM and CDR2 ANQGSEA. CDR3 in DNA: TGCAGCGTTGAAGTTAGGGGACAGCACACCGGGGAGCTGTTTTTT. It codes for CSVEVRGQHTGELFF.

In its sample, this clonotype was seen a few times. V and J are TRBV29-1 and TRBJ2-5; no definite D call. V was pared by 6 bases and J by 5 bases, with 10 bases between. Per the germline V gene, CDR1 is SQVTM and CDR2 is ANQGSEA. CDR3 length equals 11 residues. Here the CDR3 reads CSVRFAETQYF. The CDR3 DNA reads TGCAGCGTCCGTTTCGCGGAGACCCAGTACTTC.

This chain links TRBV29-1 with TRBJ2-5; D gene uncertain. Trimming removed 4 bases from V and 0 bases from J, with 9 bases in between. Per the germline V gene, CDR1 is SQVTM and CDR2 is ANQGSEA. The CDR3 is made up of 13 amino acids. The CDR3 is CSVVAWDQETQYF. Here the CDR3 DNA reads TGCAGCGTTGTGGCCTGGGACCAAGAGACCCAGTACTTC.

This rearrangement joins TRBV6-5 to TRBJ1-1, with D possibly TRBD1 on 6 matching bases. CDR1 and CDR2 from the germline V gene are MNHEY and SVGAGI. V lost 2 bases and J 0 bases, leaving 7 bases between the germline ends. CDR3 length: 14 amino acids. CDR3 amino acids: CASSYQGLNTEAFF. In DNA, the CDR3 is TGTGCCAGCAGTTACCAGGGGTTGAACACTGAAGCTTTCTTT.

The sample holds many counts of this clonotype. The gene calls are TRBV2 and TRBJ2-1, with TRBD2 matching 8 bases. V dropped 4 bases and J dropped 3; count of bases not matched to a gene: 14. The CDR3 length is 18 residues. Germline lookup yields CDR1 SNHLY and CDR2 FYNNEI. The CDR3, as DNA: TGTGCCAGCAGTGCGCACCAATGGGGGCTAGCGGGCTACAATGAGCAGTTCTTC. This encodes CASSAHQWGLAGYNEQFF.

Ten or more counts support this clonotype. The chain uses TRBV11-2 and TRBJ2-7, with D perhaps matching TRBD2 (6 bases). Germline V CDR1 and CDR2: SGHAT, FQNNGV. The CDR3 loop spans 12 amino acids. The V and J ends lost 5 bases and 3 bases respectively, with 8 bases between them. The CDR3 coding sequence is TGTGCCAGCAGCCACGGGGGCTACGAGCAGTACTTC. It specifies CASSHGGYEQYF.

The V and J genes are TRBV30 and TRBJ2-1, with unresolved D. This CDR3 spans 12 amino acids. Trimming took off 4 bases at V and 4 bases at J, with 8 bases between the two ends. The germline CDR1 and CDR2 sequences are GTSNPN and SVGIG (reference sequence). DNA of the CDR3: TGTGCCTGGAAGTTTCAATACAATGAGCAGTTCTTC. Its protein product is CAWKFQYNEQFF.

This clonotype was observed many times. The gene calls are TRBV20-1 and TRBJ2-5; 11 bases are a match to TRBD2. With 6 bases clipped from V and 1 base from J, the junction kept 4 bases outside the gene matches. The CDR3 contains 14 residues. Germline assignment: CDR1 DFQATT and CDR2 SNEGSKA (reference sequence). CDR3 bases: TGCAGTGCGGAACTAGCGGGGGTCCAAGAGACCCAGTACTTC. It encodes CSAELAGVQETQYF.

The chain uses TRBV5-1 and TRBJ2-7; 9 nucleotides agree with TRBD1. V shed 3 bases, J shed 1 base, and the junction held 2 bases outside the gene matches. Germline CDR1 and CDR2: SGHRS and YFSETQ. This CDR3 contains 14 residues. Here the CDR3 reads CASSSGQGSYEQYF. The DNA of the CDR3 is TGCGCCAGCAGCTCCGGACAGGGGTCCTACGAGCAGTACTTC.

Only a few counts were recorded for this clonotype. The chain recombines TRBV6-5 with TRBJ2-3, with 7 bases matching TRBD1. CDR1 is MNHEY and CDR2 is SVGAGI in the germline V gene. V lost 5 bases to trimming and J lost 5 bases; unmatched junction nucleotides: 7. The CDR3 extends over 14 amino acids. CDR3 loop: CASSLTGVGDTQYF. The DNA for the CDR3 is TGTGCCAGCAGTCTTACAGGGGTCGGAGATACGCAGTATTTT.

This clonotype was seen ten or more times. V is TRBV25-1 and J is TRBJ1-3, with D unresolved. Germline loops: CDR1 MGHDK, CDR2 SYGVNS. V was trimmed by 1 base and J by 0 bases, leaving 10 bases between them. The CDR3 sequence is 16 residues long. CDR3 sequence: CASSEWASGSGNTIYF. DNA of the CDR3: TGTGCCAGCAGTGAATGGGCTTCAGGCTCTGGAAACACCATATATTTT. The full variable domain, rest sourced from reference TRBV25-1 and TRBJ1-3, is EADIYQTPRYLVIGTGKKITLECSQTMGHDKMYWYQQDPGMELHLIHYSYGVNSTEKGDLSSESTVSRIRTEHFPLTLESARPSHTSQYLCASSEWASGSGNTIYFGEGSWLTVV.

This clonotype was seen a few times. This chain joins TRBV4-2 and TRBJ2-7; possible D gene TRBD1, 6 bases. CDR1 and CDR2 (germline): LGHNA, YNFKEQ. This CDR3 has 12 residues. V lost 1 base, J lost 5 bases, and 6 bases lay in between. The CDR3 nucleotides are TGTGCCAGCAGCCAAGGGGGGCACGAGCAGTACTTC. It yields the protein CASSQGGHEQYF.

This clonotype has ten or more counts. This chain uses TRBV6-1 with TRBJ2-1; 13 bases align to TRBD2. This CDR3 has 14 residues. Germline V gene sequence: CDR1 MNHNS, CDR2 SASEGT. With V trimmed by 8 bases and J by 7 bases, 5 bases remained unmatched. The CDR3 DNA reads as TGTGCCAGCCTACTAGCGGGAGGGCAAAATGAGCAGTTCTTC. Amino acids: CASLLAGGQNEQFF.

This clonotype is medium-sized within its sample. The chain employs TRBV9 and TRBJ2-1; D possibly corresponds to TRBD2 (5 bases). V gave up 4 bases and J gave up 5 bases, with 19 bases separating them. The CDR3 extends over 16 amino acids. Looked up from germline, CDR1 is SGDLS and CDR2 is YYNGEE. CDR3 in DNA: TGTGCCAGCAGCACCCGAGAAGCGGCCGTCCACAATGAGCAGTTCTTC. Translating gives CASSTREAAVHNEQFF.